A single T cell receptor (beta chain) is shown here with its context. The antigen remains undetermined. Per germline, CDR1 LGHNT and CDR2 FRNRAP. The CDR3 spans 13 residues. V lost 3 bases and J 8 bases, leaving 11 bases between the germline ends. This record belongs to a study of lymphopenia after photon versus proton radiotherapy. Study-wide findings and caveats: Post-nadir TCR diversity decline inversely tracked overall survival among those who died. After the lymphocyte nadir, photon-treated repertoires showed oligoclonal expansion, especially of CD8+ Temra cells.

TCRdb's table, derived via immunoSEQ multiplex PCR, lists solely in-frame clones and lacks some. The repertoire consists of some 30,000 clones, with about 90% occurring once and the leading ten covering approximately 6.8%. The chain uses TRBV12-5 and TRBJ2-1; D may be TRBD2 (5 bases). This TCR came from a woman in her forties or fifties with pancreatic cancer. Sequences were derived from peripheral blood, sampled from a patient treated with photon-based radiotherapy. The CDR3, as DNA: TGTGCTAGTGGTTTCCTCCGAGGGCATGAGCAGTTCTTC. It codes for CASGFLRGHEQFF. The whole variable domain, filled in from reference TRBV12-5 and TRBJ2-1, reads DARVTQTPRHKVTEMGQEVTMRCQPILGHNTVFWYRQTMMQGLELLAYFRNRAPLDDSGMPKDRFSAEMPDATLATLKIQPSEPRDSAVYFCASGFLRGHEQFFGPGTRLTVL.